This is a list of T cell receptor beta chains from one sample in a study of T-cell reconstitution after alpha-beta-depleted transplantation in children. From the PCR reads, TCRdb called clonotypes with MiXCR, one entry per CDR3 protein. Of fewer than 700,000 distinct CDR3 sequences in the sample, roughly 13% are singletons; the top ten hold over 2%. The starting material was PBMCs, mostly from graft donor cells, obtained 360 days after TCRalphabeta/CD19-depleted stem cell transplant. The receptors stem from a male patient younger than 18 who had a stem cell transplant for acute myeloid leukemia, so the T cells may come from the graft donor. Both conserved end residues are part of each CDR3. The D gene is left open where the match is weak. Where a row states a size, it is once, few, many or the class of an expanded clone; other rows omit it.

J gene | V gene | D gene | clone size | CDR3 protein | CDR3 DNA
TRBJ2-5 | TRBV4-2 | TRBD1 | - | CASSPLRLRQGAWETQYF | TGTGCCAGCAGCCCACTTAGATTGAGACAGGGGGCTTGGGAGACCCAGTACTTC
TRBJ2-3 | TRBV6-6 | - | - | CASSYVERDTQYF | TGTGCCAGCAGTTACGTCGAAAGAGATACGCAGTATTTT
TRBJ1-1 | TRBV28 | - | few | CASSWDKYEAFF | TGTGCCAGCAGTTGGGACAAATACGAAGCTTTCTTT
TRBJ2-1 | TRBV4-2 | TRBD2 | few | CASSQVEIGGSDEQFF | TGTGCCAGCAGCCAAGTGGAAATAGGCGGGAGTGATGAGCAGTTCTTC
TRBJ1-2 | TRBV10-3 | - | - | CAISESTGAYYGYTF | TGTGCCATCAGTGAGTCCACAGGCGCTTACTATGGCTACACCTTC
TRBJ1-5 | TRBV28 | - | few | CASSKTGSRHF | TGTGCCAGCAGTAAGACGGGCTCCCGGCATTTT
TRBJ2-5 | TRBV5-6 | - | few | CASSLTGDQETQYF | TGTGCCAGCAGCTTGACGGGGGATCAAGAGACCCAGTACTTC
TRBJ2-3 | TRBV29-1 | TRBD2 | few | CSVVSGYTDTQYF | TGCAGCGTCGTTAGCGGGTACACAGATACGCAGTATTTT
TRBJ1-4 | TRBV28 | TRBD1 | many | CASSSQGAREKLFF | TGTGCCAGCAGTTCTCAGGGGGCGAGGGAAAAACTGTTTTTT
TRBJ1-2 | TRBV11-2 | TRBD1 | - | CASSVGDSPGGYTF | TGTGCCAGCAGCGTAGGGGACAGCCCTGGGGGCTACACCTTC
TRBJ2-1 | TRBV20-1 | - | - | CSAPPGYYNEQFF | TGCAGTGCTCCTCCCGGATATTACAATGAGCAGTTCTTC
TRBJ2-5 | TRBV11-2 | - | - | CASSFSHEQETQYF | TGTGCCAGCAGCTTTTCACATGAGCAAGAGACCCAGTACTTC
TRBJ2-1 | TRBV12-3/TRBV12-4 | - | many | CASSLSGRYQFF | TGTGCCAGCAGTTTATCCGGACGGTACCAGTTCTTC
TRBJ2-3 | TRBV5-4 | - | few | CASSPSRGTDTQYF | TGTGCCAGCAGTCCCTCCCGGGGAACAGATACGCAGTATTTT
TRBJ2-5 | TRBV20-1 | TRBD1 | - | CSARGQGKETQYF | TGCAGTGCACGCGGACAGGGAAAGGAGACCCAGTACTTC
TRBJ2-2 | TRBV5-1 | - | few | CASSLVRTDTGELFF | TGCGCCAGCAGCTTGGTGAGGACAGACACCGGGGAGCTGTTTTTT
TRBJ2-1 | TRBV20-1 | TRBD1 | - | CSARVGRDRVHNEQFF | TGCAGTGCTAGAGTCGGAAGGGACAGGGTTCACAATGAGCAGTTCTTC
TRBJ2-3 | TRBV10-3 | - | many | CAVSHPAAPDTQYF | TGTGCCGTATCACACCCAGCGGCCCCAGATACGCAGTATTTT
TRBJ1-4 | TRBV29-1 | TRBD1 | many | CSVWTGTGEKLFF | TGCAGCGTTTGGACAGGGACAGGGGAAAAACTGTTTTTT
TRBJ2-7 | TRBV25-1 | TRBD2 | - | CASSEGRGAPRPYEQYF | TGTGCCAGCAGTGAGGGGCGGGGGGCCCCAAGACCCTACGAGCAGTACTTC
TRBJ1-6 | TRBV7-3 | - | - | CASSQSGAGSPLHF | TGTGCCAGCAGCCAAAGCGGGGCCGGTTCACCCCTCCACTTT
TRBJ2-2 | TRBV7-8 | - | - | CASSSNRQALSSNTGELFF | TGTGCCAGCAGCTCCAATCGACAGGCACTTTCTTCGAACACCGGGGAGCTGTTTTTT
TRBJ2-1 | TRBV10-3 | TRBD2 | few | CAISDRAGGESYNEQFF | TGTGCCATCAGTGACAGAGCGGGAGGGGAGAGTTACAATGAGCAGTTCTTC
TRBJ2-1 | TRBV29-1 | TRBD2 | many | CSVLTRLAPSGNEQFF | TGCAGCGTTTTGACAAGACTAGCCCCCTCGGGGAATGAGCAGTTCTTC
TRBJ2-7 | TRBV4-3 | - | - | CASSQLLKTYEQYF | TGCGCCAGCAGCCAGCTCCTCAAAACGTACGAGCAGTACTTC
TRBJ2-2 | TRBV5-1 | - | many | CASSSSPAGVNTGELFF | TGCGCCAGCAGCTCCTCCCCAGCAGGGGTGAACACCGGGGAGCTGTTTTTT
TRBJ2-3 | TRBV5-1 | TRBD2 | many | CASAGVLSGSTDTQYF | TGCGCCAGCGCGGGGGTACTGAGTGGCAGCACAGATACGCAGTATTTT
TRBJ2-7 | TRBV18 | - | - | CASSPGQMQGSYEQYF | TGTGCCAGCTCACCAGGTCAGATGCAGGGTTCCTACGAGCAGTACTTC
TRBJ2-7 | TRBV29-1 | TRBD2 | few | CSVEGGTSGRIYEQYF | TGCAGCGTTGAGGGTGGGACTAGCGGGAGGATTTACGAGCAGTACTTC
TRBJ2-7 | TRBV7-9 | TRBD1 | few | CASSQRTGNPLEYF | TGTGCCAGCAGCCAGAGGACAGGGAACCCTTTGGAGTACTTC
TRBJ2-1 | TRBV18 | TRBD2 | once | CASSPRTSGISYNEQFF | TGTGCCAGCTCACCTCGGACTAGCGGGATCTCCTACAATGAGCAGTTCTTC
TRBJ2-3 | TRBV28 | TRBD1 | few | CASRTGVFSTDTQYF | TGTGCCAGCAGGACAGGGGTTTTCAGCACAGATACGCAGTATTTT
TRBJ2-2 | TRBV29-1 | TRBD2 | many | CSVGPMGGERPGELFF | TGCAGCGTTGGCCCCATGGGGGGGGAACGTCCCGGGGAGCTGTTTTTT
TRBJ2-7 | TRBV7-2 | TRBD2 | - | CASSLAAPSGFLGYEQYF | TGTGCCAGCAGCTTAGCGGCCCCTAGCGGGTTCCTGGGATACGAGCAGTACTTC
TRBJ2-3 | TRBV20-1 | TRBD2 | - | CCATPPSSGRVGDTQYF | TGCTGTGCTACTCCTCCTTCTAGCGGGAGAGTTGGAGATACGCAGTATTTT
TRBJ2-1 | TRBV7-6 | - | - | CASSLELASAANEQFF | TGTGCCAGCAGCTTAGAATTGGCTAGCGCTGCCAATGAGCAGTTCTTC
TRBJ2-5 | TRBV12-3/TRBV12-4 | - | few | CASSFGEGVQETQYF | TGTGCCAGCAGTTTTGGTGAGGGGGTCCAAGAGACCCAGTACTTC
TRBJ2-3 | TRBV9 | - | few | CASSVSRLRTDTQYF | TGTGCCAGCAGCGTATCACGCCTACGCACAGATACGCAGTATTTT
TRBJ2-2 | TRBV12-3/TRBV12-4 | - | - | CASREAAGELFF | TGTGCCAGCAGGGAAGCGGCCGGGGAGCTGTTTTTT
TRBJ2-2 | TRBV7-2 | TRBD2 | - | CASSSRGLAGAGGELFF | TGTGCCAGCAGCTCTCGAGGACTAGCGGGAGCTGGCGGGGAGCTGTTTTTT
TRBJ2-5 | TRBV29-1 | TRBD2 | - | CSVRGGGTGETQYF | TGCAGCGTCCGGGGGGGCGGGACGGGAGAGACCCAGTACTTC
TRBJ2-4 | TRBV28 | - | few | CASSIGHNLQYF | TGTGCCAGCAGTATAGGACACAACCTTCAGTACTTC
TRBJ2-5 | TRBV24-1 | TRBD1 | few | CATSKTGGYEWETQYF | TGTGCCACCAGTAAGACAGGGGGCTATGAGTGGGAGACCCAGTACTTC
TRBJ2-7 | TRBV30 | - | - | CAWSQTSSYEQYF | TGTGCCTGGAGCCAGACGAGCTCCTACGAGCAGTACTTC
TRBJ2-3 | TRBV4-3 | TRBD1 | few | CASSQETGGTDTQYF | TGCGCCAGCAGCCAAGAGACAGGGGGCACAGATACGCAGTATTTT
TRBJ2-7 | TRBV6-5 | - | - | CATGAYEQYF | TGTGCCACGGGGGCCTACGAGCAGTACTTC
TRBJ2-1 | TRBV7-2 | TRBD2 | few | CASSLWTSGSEVRFF | TGTGCCAGCAGCTTATGGACTAGCGGGAGCGAGGTTAGGTTCTTC
TRBJ2-7 | TRBV20-1 | TRBD2 | few | CSASTGGATSGVNEQYF | TGCAGTGCTAGTACAGGGGGAGCGACTAGCGGGGTGAACGAGCAGTACTTC
TRBJ2-7 | TRBV28 | TRBD1 | few | CASGAWDRVSHEQYF | TGTGCCAGCGGGGCCTGGGACAGGGTTTCCCACGAGCAGTACTTC
TRBJ2-3 | TRBV9 | - | many | CASTGASTDTQYF | TGTGCCAGCACCGGGGCTAGCACAGATACGCAGTATTTT
TRBJ1-5 | TRBV6-2/TRBV6-3 | TRBD1 | - | CASSYSPGQGGFSNQPQHF | TGTGCCAGCAGTTACTCTCCCGGACAGGGTGGGTTTAGCAATCAGCCCCAGCATTTT
TRBJ2-3 | TRBV5-1 | - | - | CASSVLMRGGTDTQYF | TGCGCCAGCAGCGTCCTCATGAGGGGCGGCACAGATACGCAGTATTTT
TRBJ2-7 | TRBV28 | - | - | CASTLGPYEQYF | TGTGCCAGCACCCTAGGACCCTACGAGCAGTACTTC
TRBJ2-1 | TRBV9 | - | few | CASSGLTDNEQFF | TGTGCCAGCAGCGGACTAACAGACAATGAGCAGTTCTTC
TRBJ2-1 | TRBV20-1 | - | many | CSAGYRESEQFF | TGCAGTGCTGGTTACAGGGAAAGTGAGCAGTTCTTC
TRBJ2-1 | TRBV27 | - | - | CASSPEVSPLWDEQFF | TGTGCCAGCAGCCCAGAGGTTTCACCTCTATGGGATGAGCAGTTCTTC
TRBJ1-2 | TRBV27 | - | few | CASSLSPARVANIKGRNGYTF | TGTGCCAGCAGTTTATCCCCAGCCCGGGTAGCGAACATAAAAGGTCGGAATGGCTACACCTTC
TRBJ2-7 | TRBV4-3 | - | few | CASSQEMPGSSYEQYF | TGCGCCAGCAGCCAAGAAATGCCCGGGAGCTCCTACGAGCAGTACTTC
TRBJ2-7 | TRBV2 | TRBD2 | few | CASTQGTSGRLTYEQYF | TGTGCCAGCACCCAAGGGACTAGCGGGAGGTTGACCTACGAGCAGTACTTC
TRBJ2-2 | TRBV27 | TRBD2 | few | CASGDYPNTGELFF | TGTGCCAGCGGGGACTACCCGAACACCGGGGAGCTGTTTTTT